Reported below is one T cell receptor (beta chain). Its antigen is not yet known. One base away there is no much larger clone; base qualities are not given. To demonstrate the VDJtools post-analysis software, the study profiled TCR beta repertoires from the peripheral blood of 10 to 15 young patients with multiple sclerosis. The multiple sclerosis patients were children and adolescents ranging in age from 6 to 15 years. This record comes from a study of post-analysis software for immune sequencing data (dated by TCRdb to the mid-2010s). Study-wide context: Disease courses on record covered relapsing-remitting, secondary progressive and progressive-relapsing multiple sclerosis, though some patients had no subtype annotation. A subset of samples was prepared in parallel using single-end sample barcoding, then pooled and co-amplified after Illumina adapter ligation. The multiple sclerosis patient repertoires were compared with about a dozen previously published healthy control repertoires from donors aged about 6 to 26 years. Overall results and qualifications from the work: Significantly higher frequencies in patients than in controls were found for about 5 TRBV segments, including TRBV5-6, TRBV5-1 and TRBV20-1. The control group was slightly older than the multiple sclerosis patient group. Direct clustering with F measure showed strong co-clustering of samples prepared in the same batch, prompting a batch-effect correction. Normalized Chao1 diversity was significantly lower in multiple sclerosis patients than controls, suggesting substantial peripheral T-cell clonal expansion.

V ends up 1 base short and J 4 bases short, with an unmatched junction base count of 4. The germline V gene yields SGDLS for CDR1 and YYNGEE for CDR2. The CDR3 goes from the cysteine to the phenylalanine over 15 residues. Kept here is only the CDR3 DNA, which spans 45 bases and is read in frame from base 1. Libraries came from PCR. TCRdb names Illumina HiSeq 2500 as the instrument used. Unique molecular identifiers were incorporated into TCR beta cDNA libraries to reduce PCR and sequencing biases. Approximately 500,000 cDNA molecules were obtained per 1 to 10 million input T cells, so each molecule approximated one T cell. The patient libraries were prepared and sequenced using the same protocol as the earlier healthy control dataset. Samples belonging to the same batch were prepared together, multiplexed and sequenced on a shared HiSeq lane. The original pipeline was this. MIGEC was used to process the raw barcoded reads, and molecular identifier groups with only a single read were discarded before consensus assembly and CDR3 extraction. Clonotype tables were post-analysed with VDJtools, normalizing diversity by down-sampling all datasets to the smallest sample size. To correct batch-related cross-sample contamination, repertoire overlap clustering matched CDR3 amino acid sequences but not nucleotide sequences. The public reads were reprocessed in TCRdb via fastp at Q25 and MiXCR, keeping in-frame beta chains. When rows share a CDR3 protein, they turn into one entry using the most common DNA and genes. None of the V and J calls come from the authors' own analysis; TCRdb made them. The sample table lists 380,000 or so distinct CDR3 sequences, roughly 36% of them with a count of one. Around an eighth of the sample lies in the top ten.

The chain uses TRBV9 and TRBJ2-3; 9 junctional bases match TRBD2. The sample taken for sequencing was blood. This receptor was obtained from a girl between 5 and 17 years old with multiple sclerosis. The base sequence is TGTGCCAGCAGCGTAAATGTAGCGGGGGCAGATACGCAGTATTTT. Its product reads: CASSVNVAGADTQYF.